The T cell receptor (beta chain) described here comes from a study of OX40 agonist ivuxolimab in advanced cancers. Study-level information: The treatment was a fully human IgG2 OX40 agonist, ivuxolimab. Recorded diagnoses for dose-escalation patients were hepatocellular carcinoma, melanoma, renal cell or head and neck cancer.

Sequencing was performed with immunoSEQ multiplex PCR; in TCRdb, only in-frame clones are kept and a portion is missing. The repertoire holds 65,000 to 85,000 clones, with more than 75% as singletons. Patients with autoimmune history or systemic immunosuppression were excluded. V was clipped by 6 bases and J by 1 base, with 9 bases between them. Looked up from germline, CDR1 is MDHEN and CDR2 is SYDVKM. The CDR3 has 13 residues. The sequencing used CD4+ or CD8+ T cells sorted from blood, collected in a trial of the OX40 agonist ivuxolimab. This clonotype was obtained from an adult with an advanced solid tumor such as melanoma, head and neck, liver or kidney cancer. This chain connects TRBV28 to TRBJ1-1, with unresolved D. In DNA form, the CDR3 reads TGTGCCAGCAGGGAGCAATCGAACACTGAAGCTTTCTTT. Residues: CASREQSNTEAFF.